The 17 T cell receptor beta chains listed next were all sequenced from one sample in a study of blood T cells in healthy people across ages (dated by TCRdb to the mid-2010s). Receptor libraries were prepared by 5' RACE. The listed sequencing device is Illumina HiSeq 2500. A second about 7 to 11 cycle PCR used a sample-barcoded 5' primer and a J-beta primer mix. The public sequencing data were trimmed at Q25 with fastp and processed into clonotypes with MiXCR by TCRdb, which kept only in-frame beta chains. Under each unique CDR3 protein, matching rows form one entry showing the most common genes and DNA. For this sample the table gives 790,000 or so distinct CDR3 sequences, of which just over 55% were detected only once. The ten largest make up under 30% of the sample. The sequencing input was blood. These receptors all stem from a man between 40 and 49 years old in good health.

The J gene is TRBJ1-1, the V gene TRBV3-1; D possibly corresponds to TRBD1 (5 bases). V was trimmed by 4 bases and J by 1 base, leaving 13 bases between them. The CDR3 sequence is 15 residues long. From germline, CDR1 is LGHDT and CDR2 YNNKEL (reference sequence). The CDR3 loop is CASSRSDTGNTEAFF. The CDR3 DNA reads TGTGCCAGCAGCCGGAGTGATACAGGGAACACTGAAGCTTTCTTT.

This clonotype has a handful of counts. The chain combines TRBV12-3 or TRBV12-4 with TRBJ2-5; D may be TRBD2 (6 bases). Trimming pared 4 bases from V and 1 base from J, leaving 10 bases between. There are 14 residues in the CDR3. This chain's CDR3 is CASSWGDGQETQYF. For the CDR3, the DNA is TGTGCCAGCAGTTGGGGGGATGGCCAAGAGACCCAGTACTTC.

The genes are TRBV28 and TRBJ2-7, with 12 bases lining up with TRBD2. Germline CDR1 is MDHEN and CDR2 is SYDVKM. There are 18 residues in the CDR3. V shed 4 bases, J shed 2 bases, and the junction held 12 bases outside the gene matches. DNA of the CDR3: TGTGCCAGCAGTTCCCGATACCGACTAGCGGGAGCCACCTACGAGCAGTACTTC. Its translation: CASSSRYRLAGATYEQYF.

J is TRBJ1-2 and V is TRBV9; no reliable D call. The germline V gene encodes CDR1 SGDLS and CDR2 YYNGEE. There are 11 residues in the CDR3. Trimming took 3 bases from V and 7 from J, leaving 7 bases between them. CDR3 loop: CASSASTGYTF. DNA of the CDR3: TGTGCCAGCAGCGCTTCAACTGGCTACACCTTC.

Only a few counts were recorded for this clonotype. This chain joins TRBV5-5 and TRBJ2-5; 10 bases agree with TRBD1. The CDR3 totals 16 residues. In germline, CDR1 is SGHKS, CDR2 YYEKEE (reference sequence). The trim removed 4 bases at V and 7 bases at J, leaving 13 bases unmatched. The CDR3: CASSHMSGTGEGTQYF. The DNA of the CDR3 is TGTGCCAGCAGCCACATGAGCGGGACAGGGGAAGGGACCCAGTACTTC.

The rearrangement uses TRBV2 and TRBJ1-2; D possibly corresponds to TRBD1 (6 bases). The CDR3 is 14 amino acids. Trimming removed 7 bases at V and 5 bases at J, with 17 bases between. Germline loops: CDR1 SNHLY, CDR2 FYNNEI. In DNA, the CDR3 is TGTGCCAGCATTTCGACGGGGCAGGGGTATGGCTACACCTTC. Translated, it gives CASISTGQGYGYTF. Using reference TRBV2 and TRBJ1-2 for the parts outside the CDR3, the full variable domain is EPEVTQTPSHQVTQMGQEVILRCVPISNHLYFYWYRQILGQKVEFLVSFYNNEISEKSEIFDDQFSVERPDGSNFTLKIRSTKLEDSAMYFCASISTGQGYGYTFGSGTRLTVV.

This chain connects TRBV3-1 to TRBJ2-1; no firm D call. Germline CDR1 LGHDT, CDR2 YNNKEL (reference sequence). The CDR3 length is 17 residues. Trimming shortened V by 0 bases and J by 0 bases, and 12 bases separated the two germline ends. Here the CDR3 DNA reads TGTGCCAGCAGCCAAGATCCACTGCAAAGCTCCTACAATGAGCAGTTCTTC. Amino acids: CASSQDPLQSSYNEQFF.

The chain carries TRBV9 and TRBJ2-1, with 8 positions matching TRBD2. The germline V gene has CDR1 SGDLS and CDR2 YYNGEE. V was pared by 4 bases and J by 7 bases, with 10 bases of the junction left unmatched. The CDR3 runs to 15 residues. Here the CDR3 DNA reads TGTGCCAGCAGCCAGCGTGGCGGGACTAGAAATGAGCAGTTCTTC. It yields the protein CASSQRGGTRNEQFF.

The V call is TRBV18, the J call TRBJ1-2, with 7 bases identical to TRBD1. Germline CDR1 is KGHSH and CDR2 is LQKENI. Germline trimming cut 5 bases from V and 4 bases from J; bases unmatched to any gene: 7. The CDR3 is made up of 14 amino acids. The CDR3 is CASSSEGARYGYTF. The CDR3 DNA follows: TGTGCCAGCTCATCAGAGGGGGCGCGCTATGGCTACACCTTC.

This chain joins TRBV20-1 and TRBJ2-1, with TRBD2 matching 8 bases. V shed 7 bases and J 1 base; nucleotides not matched to a gene: 12. This CDR3 contains 16 residues. Germline V lookup: CDR1 DFQATT, CDR2 SNEGSKA (reference sequence). CDR3 coding DNA: TGCAGTGTTGCGGGGGGCCCGACGACTTCCTACAATGAGCAGTTCTTC. Translation: CSVAGGPTTSYNEQFF.

In its sample, this clonotype was seen a few times. This chain connects TRBV15 to TRBJ2-4; D unclear. The end of the DNA aligns better with TRBJ2-7, so the J call may be wrong. The germline V gene encodes CDR1 LNHNV and CDR2 YYDKDF (reference sequence). CDR3 size: 16 residues. CDR3 bases: TGTGCCACCAGCGCCATTTCGCTGGACGGCACCTACGAGCAGTACTTC. Amino acids: CATSAISLDGTYEQYF.

This clonotype is a singleton in its sample. The chain combines TRBV3-1 with TRBJ1-2, with D possibly being TRBD1 (5 bases). This CDR3 has 16 residues. V lost 4 bases and J 8 bases, leaving 23 bases between the germline ends. CDR1 is LGHDT, CDR2 YNNKEL, per germline (reference sequence). This CDR3 is CASSPRGDLTGVGYTF. The CDR3 DNA reads as TGTGCCAGCAGCCCACGGGGGGATCTAACGGGGGTCGGCTACACCTTC.

This clonotype has a handful of counts. The CDR3 sequence: CASSPALRNTEAFF. The CDR3 nucleotides read TGTGCCAGCAGCCCAGCACTGAGGAACACTGAAGCTTTCTTT. The rearrangement joins TRBV5-4 to TRBJ1-1; D gene uncertain. The CDR3 covers 14 residues. Germline assignment: CDR1 SGHNT and CDR2 YYREEE (reference sequence). Trimming took 4 bases from V and 1 from J, leaving 11 bases between them.

This rearrangement joins TRBV2 to TRBJ1-2; D gene unclear. Germline lookup yields CDR1 SNHLY and CDR2 FYNNEI. Trimming stripped 5 bases from V and 0 bases from J, with 13 bases between. This CDR3 contains 15 residues. CDR3 nucleotide sequence: TGTGCCAGCAGTTCACCGACCCCAGCTAACTATGGCTACACCTTC. It is translated as CASSSPTPANYGYTF.

In regard to this clonotype: A junction end diverges from the germline sequence, so it may reflect a read error. The chain links TRBV4-3 to TRBJ2-5; tentatively, D is TRBD2 (6 bases). This CDR3 has 14 residues. Germline assignment: CDR1 LGHNA and CDR2 YSLEER. As DNA, the CDR3 is TGCACCAGCAGCCAAGATGGACTATGGGAGACCCAGTACTTC. This gives the protein CTSSQDGLWETQYF.

Comment on this clonotype: A much larger clone lies one base from this, so it may be a read error. The gene calls are TRBV20-1 and TRBJ2-1, with a tentative D call TRBD2 (6 bases). The J call may be incorrect, as the DNA end agrees better with TRBJ2-7. Germline CDR1 and CDR2: DFQATT and SNEGSKA (reference sequence). The CDR3 covers 19 residues. CDR3 residues: CSAPLFKAGTVDPPDEQYF. The CDR3 bases are TGCAGTGCTCCGCTCTTTAAAGCGGGCACAGTCGACCCTCCCGATGAGCAGTACTTC.

The chain employs TRBV20-1 and TRBJ2-5; the D gene could be TRBD1 or TRBD2 (8 bases each). The CDR3 loop spans 18 amino acids. CDR1 and CDR2 (germline): DFQATT, SNEGSKA (reference sequence). Deletions cut 2 bases from V and 11 bases from J, with 33 bases between. This CDR3 is CSARSGTGRQREYNEQYF. The CDR3 nucleotides read TGCAGTGCTAGATCCGGGACAGGCAGACAGCGGGAGTACAATGAGCAGTACTTC.